This passage covers 4 T cell receptor beta chains from one sample sequenced in a study of blood T cells in healthy people across ages. Combining a sample-barcoded 5' primer with a J-beta primer mix, a second PCR ran for 7 to 11 cycles. TCRdb independently ran MiXCR on the 5' RACE reads; one entry per CDR3 protein. The sample shows more than 1,400,000 distinct CDR3 sequences, approximately 42% of them seen only once. Sequenced material: blood. The source is a woman aged 18-30 years in good health.

The sample holds one count of this clonotype. The chain employs TRBV3-1 and TRBJ2-6; no reliable D call. Trimming left V 6 bases short and J 3 bases short, with 18 bases between. There are 17 residues in the CDR3. Germline V CDR1 and CDR2: LGHDT, YNNKEL (reference sequence). The CDR3 spells CASSHFPSSSGANVLTF. DNA for the CDR3: TGTGCCAGCAGTCATTTCCCTTCCAGCAGTGGGGCCAACGTCCTGACTTTC. Looking up the rest from reference TRBV3-1 and TRBJ2-6 gives the full variable domain: DTAVSQTPKYLVTQMGNDKSIKCEQNLGHDTMYWYKQDSKKFLKIMFSYNNKELIINETVPNRFSPKSPDKAHLNLHINSLELGDSAVYFCASSHFPSSSGANVLTFGAGSRLTVL.

This clonotype was observed a few times. V gene TRBV7-6 combines with J gene TRBJ1-2; TRBD1 aligns across 7 bases. CDR1 is SGHVS, CDR2 FNYEAQ, per germline. CDR3 length: 16 residues. The ends lost 4 bases at V and 5 bases at J; junction bases unmatched: 13. Written as DNA, the CDR3 is TGTGCCAGCAGCTCCTACATCGGACAGGAGGGGTATGGCTACACCTTC. The encoded protein is CASSSYIGQEGYGYTF. Full variable domain (rest looked up from reference TRBV7-6 and TRBJ1-2): GAGVSQSPRYKVTKRGQDVALRCDPISGHVSLYWYRQALGQGPEFLTYFNYEAQQDKSGLPNDRFSAERPEGSISTLTIQRTEQRDSAMYRCASSSYIGQEGYGYTFGSGTRLTVV.

V is TRBV12-3 or TRBV12-4 and J is TRBJ2-2, with 8 bases fitting TRBD2. The V gene end was trimmed by 10 bases and the J gene end by 0 bases; junction bases not matched to a gene: 13. The CDR3 totals 17 residues. CDR3 amino acids: CAIRGAGVGPNTGELFF. CDR3 coding DNA: TGTGCCATCCGTGGAGCGGGAGTGGGCCCGAACACCGGGGAGCTGTTTTTT.

There are many counts of this clonotype. This rearrangement joins TRBV29-1 to TRBJ1-2; D is unresolved. This CDR3 has 11 residues. In germline, CDR1 is SQVTM, CDR2 ANQGSEA. With 7 bases removed from V and 8 bases from J, the gap between germline ends came to 14 bases. The CDR3 DNA is TGCAGCGCTTTAGATGGTGGGGGCTACACCTTC. This encodes CSALDGGGYTF.